Listed below are T cell receptor beta chains from one sample, sequenced in a study of OX40 agonist ivuxolimab in advanced cancers. Libraries were prepared by immunoSEQ multiplex PCR; TCRdb keeps only in-frame clonotypes and omits some of them. The data hold 65,000 to 85,000 clones, with about 89% observed a single time. The sample consisted of CD4+ or CD8+ T cells sorted from blood, taken in a trial of the OX40 agonist ivuxolimab. All receptors derive from an adult with an advanced solid tumor such as melanoma, head and neck, liver or kidney cancer. Each CDR3 is given with its conserved first and last residue. D genes are given only for firm matches. The listing skips clone size in some rows; elsewhere it reads once, few, many or a size class.

cdr3_nt: TGTGCCAGCAGGTTTGGGATGGGGCTCAATCAGCCCCAGCATTTT
cdr3_aa: CASRFGMGLNQPQHF
j_call: TRBJ1-5
clone_size: few
d_call: -
v_call: TRBV6-1

cdr3_nt: TGCGCCAGCAGCCCTGGAGACAGAGCCTTACAAGAGACCCAGTACTTC
cdr3_aa: CASSPGDRALQETQYF
j_call: TRBJ2-5
clone_size: -
d_call: -
v_call: TRBV5-1

cdr3_nt: TGTGCCAGCAGCCTATTAGCGGGAGGGACCTCCTACAATGAGCAGTTCTTC
cdr3_aa: CASSLLAGGTSYNEQFF
j_call: TRBJ2-1
clone_size: once
d_call: TRBD2
v_call: TRBV4-2

cdr3_nt: TGTGCCAGCAGCGCCTACAGGGCCAACTATGGCTACACCTTC
cdr3_aa: CASSAYRANYGYTF
j_call: TRBJ1-2
clone_size: -
d_call: -
v_call: TRBV11-3

cdr3_nt: TGTGCCAGCAGCAGCCGGGGGGGACAGGGGTCCTATGGCTACACCTTC
cdr3_aa: CASSSRGGQGSYGYTF
j_call: TRBJ1-2
clone_size: -
d_call: TRBD1
v_call: TRBV28

cdr3_nt: TGTGCCTTGACAGGGGGCAGGGGCTACACCTTC
cdr3_aa: CALTGGRGYTF
j_call: TRBJ1-2
clone_size: -
d_call: TRBD1
v_call: TRBV30

cdr3_nt: TGTGCCAGCAGCCCGAGAGGGGGAGGCTCCTACGAGCAGTACTTC
cdr3_aa: CASSPRGGGSYEQYF
j_call: TRBJ2-7
clone_size: -
d_call: -
v_call: TRBV7-9

cdr3_nt: TGTGCCAGAAGCTTGGAACCTTACAGGGGTTGCGTTGAGACCCAGTACTTC
cdr3_aa: CARSLEPYRGCVETQYF
j_call: TRBJ2-5
clone_size: -
d_call: TRBD1
v_call: TRBV5-3

cdr3_nt: TGTGCCAGTAGTGGGGGTCCTGCAACTAATGAAAAACTGTTTTTT
cdr3_aa: CASSGGPATNEKLFF
j_call: TRBJ1-4
clone_size: -
d_call: -
v_call: TRBV19

cdr3_nt: TGTGCCAGCGGACCACAATTCTACGAGCAGTACTTC
cdr3_aa: CASGPQFYEQYF
j_call: TRBJ2-7
clone_size: -
d_call: -
v_call: TRBV6-5

cdr3_nt: TGTGCCAGCAGTTACGAGACGGCGAACACTGAAGCTTTCTTT
cdr3_aa: CASSYETANTEAFF
j_call: TRBJ1-1
clone_size: -
d_call: -
v_call: TRBV6-5

cdr3_nt: TGTGCCTGGCGGTTAGCGGGGGGCACCGGGGAGCTGTTTTTT
cdr3_aa: CAWRLAGGTGELFF
j_call: TRBJ2-2
clone_size: -
d_call: TRBD2
v_call: TRBV30

cdr3_nt: TGTGCCGGTAGCCCCCAACAGGTCCCACGGGAGACCCAGTACTTC
cdr3_aa: CAGSPQQVPRETQYF
j_call: TRBJ2-5
clone_size: -
d_call: -
v_call: TRBV19

cdr3_nt: TGCGCCAGCAGCCAACAGGGTTCGCTCTATGGCTACACCTTC
cdr3_aa: CASSQQGSLYGYTF
j_call: TRBJ1-2
clone_size: -
d_call: -
v_call: TRBV5-1

cdr3_nt: TGTGCCAGCAGTCCCCCAGGCTTCGGCGGGGAGCTGTTTTTT
cdr3_aa: CASSPPGFGGELFF
j_call: TRBJ2-2
clone_size: -
d_call: -
v_call: TRBV28

cdr3_nt: TGTGCCATCAGTGGCACTAGCGGGAGGTCGGGCGAGCAGTACTTC
cdr3_aa: CAISGTSGRSGEQYF
j_call: TRBJ2-7
clone_size: -
d_call: TRBD2
v_call: TRBV10-3

cdr3_nt: TGTGCCAGCAGGACAGGCAATCAGCCCCAGCATTTT
cdr3_aa: CASRTGNQPQHF
j_call: TRBJ1-5
clone_size: few
d_call: -
v_call: TRBV28

cdr3_nt: TGTGCCAGCAGCTTGAGAGGCGGGGTCAGCTCCTACGAGCAGTACTTC
cdr3_aa: CASSLRGGVSSYEQYF
j_call: TRBJ2-7
clone_size: once
d_call: -
v_call: TRBV5-4

cdr3_nt: TGTGCCAGCAGCTTAGGGACTAGCGGGGGGATTGAGCAGTTCTTC
cdr3_aa: CASSLGTSGGIEQFF
j_call: TRBJ2-1
clone_size: -
d_call: TRBD2
v_call: TRBV7-6

cdr3_nt: TGTGCCAGCCAAGGGGGAAACAATGAGCAGTTCTTC
cdr3_aa: CASQGGNNEQFF
j_call: TRBJ2-1
clone_size: -
d_call: -
v_call: TRBV6-1

cdr3_nt: -
cdr3_aa: CASSSVLGGYTF
j_call: TRBJ1-2
clone_size: few
d_call: -
v_call: TRBV5-4

cdr3_nt: TGTGCCAGCAGCTCGACTAGCGGGGTCATAGATACGCAGTATTTT
cdr3_aa: CASSSTSGVIDTQYF
j_call: TRBJ2-3
clone_size: -
d_call: TRBD2
v_call: TRBV5-4

cdr3_nt: TGTGCCAGCTCCCGTACAGATCTGAATCAGCCCCAGCATTTT
cdr3_aa: CASSRTDLNQPQHF
j_call: TRBJ1-5
clone_size: -
d_call: -
v_call: TRBV18

cdr3_nt: TGTGCCAGCAAGCCCTCCGGCGGAGCCCAAGAGACCCAGTACTTC
cdr3_aa: CASKPSGGAQETQYF
j_call: TRBJ2-5
clone_size: -
d_call: -
v_call: TRBV6-1

cdr3_nt: TGCGCCAGCAGCTCAGACAGGGGAAGGGGTGAAAAACTGTTTTTT
cdr3_aa: CASSSDRGRGEKLFF
j_call: TRBJ1-4
clone_size: once
d_call: TRBD1
v_call: TRBV5-1

cdr3_nt: TGTGCCAGCAGCTTAGATCCGGGACCCAGTGGGACCCAGTACTTC
cdr3_aa: CASSLDPGPSGTQYF
j_call: TRBJ2-5
clone_size: -
d_call: -
v_call: TRBV11-3

cdr3_nt: TGTGCCTGTGGACACAATGAGCAGTTCTTC
cdr3_aa: CACGHNEQFF
j_call: TRBJ2-1
clone_size: -
d_call: -
v_call: TRBV30

cdr3_nt: TGTGCCAGCAGCTGGGGACTAGCGGGAGGGGGTGATGAGCAGTTCTTC
cdr3_aa: CASSWGLAGGGDEQFF
j_call: TRBJ2-1
clone_size: -
d_call: TRBD2
v_call: TRBV7-9

cdr3_nt: TGTGCCAGCAGCTTCCAGGGGAACACTGAAGCTTTCTTT
cdr3_aa: CASSFQGNTEAFF
j_call: TRBJ1-1
clone_size: -
d_call: -
v_call: TRBV7-6

cdr3_nt: TGTGCCAGCAGCCTGGACAGGGCCTCTAATGGCTACACCTTC
cdr3_aa: CASSLDRASNGYTF
j_call: TRBJ1-2
clone_size: -
d_call: TRBD1
v_call: TRBV28

cdr3_nt: TGTGCCAGCAGCTTGGAAAGGCTCGAGCAGTACTTC
cdr3_aa: CASSLERLEQYF
j_call: TRBJ2-7
clone_size: few
d_call: -
v_call: TRBV7-9

cdr3_nt: TGTGCCAGCAGGTGGACTAGCGGGGGCACAGATACGCAGTATTTT
cdr3_aa: CASRWTSGGTDTQYF
j_call: TRBJ2-3
clone_size: -
d_call: TRBD2
v_call: TRBV7-9

cdr3_nt: TGTGCCAGCAGCTTAGAGGTTGGACTAGCGGCCGCAGAGACCCAGTACTTC
cdr3_aa: CASSLEVGLAAAETQYF
j_call: TRBJ2-5
clone_size: -
d_call: TRBD2
v_call: TRBV7-8

cdr3_nt: TGTGCCAGCAGTTTACTAGCGGGGGGGTACAATGAGCAGTTCTTC
cdr3_aa: CASSLLAGGYNEQFF
j_call: TRBJ2-1
clone_size: -
d_call: TRBD2
v_call: TRBV28

cdr3_nt: TGTGCCAGCGGGGACACTGGGGCCAACGTCCTGACTTTC
cdr3_aa: CASGDTGANVLTF
j_call: TRBJ2-6
clone_size: -
d_call: -
v_call: TRBV7-6

cdr3_nt: TGCGCCAGCAGCTTTCGACTAGCGGGAAATGTAGAGACCCAGTACTTC
cdr3_aa: CASSFRLAGNVETQYF
j_call: TRBJ2-5
clone_size: -
d_call: TRBD2
v_call: TRBV5-1

cdr3_nt: TGTGCCAGCAGCTTAGGATCAGGGGGCGATGGCTACACCTTC
cdr3_aa: CASSLGSGGDGYTF
j_call: TRBJ1-2
clone_size: -
d_call: TRBD1
v_call: TRBV11-2

cdr3_nt: TGCGCCAGCACGGGGGGGGAGGAGACCCAGTACTTC
cdr3_aa: CASTGGEETQYF
j_call: TRBJ2-5
clone_size: -
d_call: TRBD2
v_call: TRBV10-2

cdr3_nt: TGTGCCAGCAGCCAAACAGGGGCAAAACTGTTTTTT
cdr3_aa: CASSQTGAKLFF
j_call: TRBJ1-4
clone_size: -
d_call: TRBD1
v_call: TRBV27

cdr3_nt: TGTGCCAGCAGCCAAAGAGGGGATTTCAGGGGCGGGGACACTGAAGCTTTCTTT
cdr3_aa: CASSQRGDFRGGDTEAFF
j_call: TRBJ1-1
clone_size: once
d_call: -
v_call: TRBV4-2

cdr3_nt: TGTGCCAGCTCACTAGGACAAAAAGAGACCCAGTACTTC
cdr3_aa: CASSLGQKETQYF
j_call: TRBJ2-5
clone_size: once
d_call: -
v_call: TRBV18

cdr3_nt: TGTGCCTGGAGCCCACACCGAGCAGTCCAAGAGACCCAGTACTTC
cdr3_aa: CAWSPHRAVQETQYF
j_call: TRBJ2-5
clone_size: -
d_call: -
v_call: TRBV30

cdr3_nt: TGTGCCAGCGGTACAGGGTTGGATGCTTTCTTT
cdr3_aa: CASGTGLDAFF
j_call: TRBJ1-1
clone_size: -
d_call: -
v_call: TRBV2

cdr3_nt: TGTGCCTGGAGTGTACTAGGGATAGGAGGCTACACCTTC
cdr3_aa: CAWSVLGIGGYTF
j_call: TRBJ1-2
clone_size: -
d_call: -
v_call: TRBV30

cdr3_nt: TGTGCCAGCAGCGTGGGCCAACCTCACTCTGGGGCCAACGTCCTGACTTTC
cdr3_aa: CASSVGQPHSGANVLTF
j_call: TRBJ2-6
clone_size: once
d_call: -
v_call: TRBV9

cdr3_nt: TGTGCCTGGAGTGTACCGGGGCCGTACCAAGAGACCCAGTACTTC
cdr3_aa: CAWSVPGPYQETQYF
j_call: TRBJ2-5
clone_size: -
d_call: -
v_call: TRBV30

cdr3_nt: TGTGCCAGCAGAGGGGCCGCAACCGGCGGAAACACCATATATTTT
cdr3_aa: CASRGAATGGNTIYF
j_call: TRBJ1-3
clone_size: -
d_call: -
v_call: TRBV28

cdr3_nt: TGTGCCAGCAGCCGCATAAACACTGCAACTAATGAAAAACTGTTTTTT
cdr3_aa: CASSRINTATNEKLFF
j_call: TRBJ1-4
clone_size: -
d_call: -
v_call: TRBV11-2

cdr3_nt: TGTGCCAGCAGCTTAGTGGCAGGGATTGAAGCTTTCTTT
cdr3_aa: CASSLVAGIEAFF
j_call: TRBJ1-1
clone_size: -
d_call: -
v_call: TRBV11-2

cdr3_nt: TGTGCCAGCAGCGCAGCGGGGGGCCTGTACAATGAGCAGTTCTTC
cdr3_aa: CASSAAGGLYNEQFF
j_call: TRBJ2-1
clone_size: -
d_call: TRBD2
v_call: TRBV5-4

cdr3_nt: TGCAGCGTGACAGGGAACTATGGCTACACCTTC
cdr3_aa: CSVTGNYGYTF
j_call: TRBJ1-2
clone_size: -
d_call: TRBD1
v_call: TRBV29-1

cdr3_nt: TGTGCCTGCCAGGGACAAAGCAATCAGCCCCAGCATTTT
cdr3_aa: CACQGQSNQPQHF
j_call: TRBJ1-5
clone_size: -
d_call: -
v_call: TRBV30

cdr3_nt: TGTGCCAGCAGTCTTAGACAGGGTTACGAAAAACTGTTTTTT
cdr3_aa: CASSLRQGYEKLFF
j_call: TRBJ1-4
clone_size: -
d_call: TRBD1
v_call: TRBV6-1

cdr3_nt: TGTGCCAGCAGCTTAGTAGGAGTCTATGGCTACACCTTC
cdr3_aa: CASSLVGVYGYTF
j_call: TRBJ1-2
clone_size: -
d_call: -
v_call: TRBV7-9

cdr3_nt: TGTGCCAGCAGCACCCGGACAGGGTCGGTGAACACTGAAGCTTTCTTT
cdr3_aa: CASSTRTGSVNTEAFF
j_call: TRBJ1-1
clone_size: -
d_call: TRBD1
v_call: TRBV11-3

cdr3_nt: TGCGCCAGCAGCCTAGGGGGCGCCGGAGCTAATTCACCCCTCCACTTT
cdr3_aa: CASSLGGAGANSPLHF
j_call: TRBJ1-6
clone_size: -
d_call: TRBD1
v_call: TRBV5-1